The 25 T cell receptor beta chains below all came from one sample that was sequenced in a study of shared clonotypes between healthy human individuals. The assay was immunoSEQ multiplex PCR, and TCRdb's table has in-frame clones only and misses some. The sample lists some 2.1 million clones; over 85% were seen once. Material for sequencing was naive CD4+ T cells sorted from blood. Subset of the sample: CD45RA+ positively selected. The receptors originated from a man aged 18-30 years in good health.

In its sample, this clone was seen a few times. The rearrangement links TRBV19 to TRBJ1-4; D is ambiguous. V lost 4 bases and J lost 7, with 10 bases in between. The germline CDR1 and CDR2 sequences are LNHDA and SQIVND (reference sequence). CDR3 size: 13 residues. The CDR3 nucleotides read TGTGCCAGTAGTAAGAGGAATAGTGAAAAACTGTTTTTT. As protein: CASSKRNSEKLFF.

V gene TRBV7-9 combines with J gene TRBJ2-3; 10 positions agree with TRBD1. The CDR3 spans 16 residues. Germline V CDR1 and CDR2: SEHNR, FQNEAQ (reference sequence). Trimming at V came to 5 bases and at J to 1 base, leaving 6 bases not matched to a gene. The CDR3 region has the DNA TGTGCCAGCAGCACCGGGACAGGGGCTCGCACAGATACGCAGTATTTT. It is translated as CASSTGTGARTDTQYF.

The rearrangement joins TRBV9 to TRBJ2-7; 8 bases are shared with TRBD2. V lost 0 bases to trimming and J lost 6 bases; unmatched junction nucleotides: 14. Germline CDR1 reads SGDLS; CDR2 reads YYNGEE. This CDR3 is built from 17 residues. The CDR3 DNA sequence: TGTGCCAGCAGCGTAGTAAGGTCGGGGGGGCCAAACCCCGAGCAGTACTTC. It is translated as CASSVVRSGGPNPEQYF.

V usage is TRBV9 and J usage is TRBJ2-1, with 14 bases identical to TRBD2. Germline CDR1 is SGDLS and CDR2 is YYNGEE. The CDR3 loop spans 17 amino acids. With 4 bases clipped from V and 0 bases from J, the junction kept 3 bases outside the gene matches. This CDR3 is CASSPGTSGSSYNEQFF. CDR3 in DNA: TGTGCCAGCAGCCCCGGGACTAGCGGGAGCTCCTACAATGAGCAGTTCTTC.

This clone appeared a single time. This chain joins TRBV5-4 and TRBJ2-2; D is perhaps TRBD1 (5 bases). The germline V and J ends were trimmed by 5 bases and 4 bases, with 15 bases remaining between them. There are 15 residues in the CDR3. Germline CDR1 SGHNT, CDR2 YYREEE (reference sequence). Here the CDR3 DNA reads TGTGCCAGCAGTGTACAAAGGGGCGGCACCGGGGAGCTGTTTTTT. Its protein product is CASSVQRGGTGELFF.

The V gene is TRBV18, the J gene TRBJ2-7; tentatively, D is TRBD1 (6 bases). This CDR3 has 16 residues. Germline V gives CDR1 KGHSH, CDR2 LQKENI. V dropped 3 bases and J dropped 6 bases, with 21 bases sitting between them. The CDR3 spells CASSPPSTVGASEQYF. The CDR3 DNA is TGTGCCAGCTCACCGCCCTCCACGGTGGGGGCCTCCGAGCAGTACTTC.

The chain is built from TRBV9 and TRBJ2-1; D remains ambiguous. The CDR3 totals 15 residues. Germline CDR1 and CDR2: SGDLS and YYNGEE. V gave up 0 bases and J gave up 1 base, with 8 bases separating them. CDR3 in amino acids: CASSVAAVSYNEQFF. The CDR3 DNA reads as TGTGCCAGCAGCGTAGCTGCGGTGTCCTACAATGAGCAGTTCTTC. Combining the CDR3 with reference TRBV9 and TRBJ2-1 gives the whole variable domain DSGVTQTPKHLITATGQRVTLRCSPRSGDLSVYWYQQSLDQGLQFLIQYYNGEERAKGNILERFSAQQFPDLHSELNLSSLELGDSALYFCASSVAAVSYNEQFFGPGTRLTVL.

The CDR3 loop is CASSDDRGVSPLHF. The DNA for the CDR3 is TGCGCCAGCAGCGACGACAGGGGTGTTTCACCCCTCCACTTT. The J gene is TRBJ1-6, the V gene TRBV5-1, with 8 positions matching TRBD1. This CDR3 is built from 14 residues. The V gene end was trimmed by 4 bases and the J gene end by 9 bases; junction bases not matched to a gene: 6. CDR1 is SGHRS and CDR2 is YFSETQ in the germline V gene.

The gene calls are TRBV19 and TRBJ2-7; possible D gene TRBD1, 5 bases. This CDR3 is built from 13 residues. V lost 5 bases, J lost 4 bases, and 12 bases lay in between. Germline CDR1 is LNHDA and CDR2 is SQIVND (reference sequence). The CDR3 DNA reads as TGTGCCAGTAGTTTCGGCAGGGTTTACGAGCAGTACTTC. Translated, it gives CASSFGRVYEQYF.

This clone came up once. At the DNA level, this CDR3 is encoded by other sequences in the same sample as well. The rearrangement joins TRBV7-9 to TRBJ1-6; D unresolved. Per the germline V gene, CDR1 is SEHNR and CDR2 is FQNEAQ (reference sequence). This CDR3 has 14 amino acids. V gave up 1 base and J gave up 4 bases, with 5 bases separating them. CDR3 protein: CASSLDGYNSPLHF. DNA for the CDR3: TGTGCCAGCAGCTTAGACGGTTATAATTCACCCCTCCACTTT.

This chain connects TRBV6-1 to TRBJ1-1; D gene ambiguous. V was cut by 0 bases and J by 4 bases, with 15 bases left in between. Germline CDR1 reads MNHNS; CDR2 reads SASEGT. CDR3 length: 16 amino acids. The CDR3 here is CASSEAGTEVGTEAFF. The CDR3 DNA is TGTGCCAGCAGTGAAGCGGGCACGGAGGTAGGCACTGAAGCTTTCTTT.

The CDR3 coding sequence is TGTGCCAGCAGCGTAGGCCAGGGGGCTTGGGAGCAGTACTTC. The encoded protein is CASSVGQGAWEQYF. The genes are TRBV9 and TRBJ2-7, with TRBD1 matching 8 bases. The germline CDR1 and CDR2 sequences are SGDLS and YYNGEE. The CDR3 contains 14 residues. The V segment lost 0 bases and the J segment 7 bases; nucleotides outside the gene matches: 6.

This clone was observed a single time. The chain employs TRBV5-8 and TRBJ2-7, with 8 bases fitting TRBD1. The V gene's germline CDR1 is SGHTS and CDR2 YDEGEE. Trimming took 7 bases from V and 11 from J; bases not matched to a gene: 8. The CDR3 length is 11 residues. CDR3 loop: CASLRTGNEYF. In nucleotides, the CDR3 is TGTGCCAGCTTGAGGACAGGGAACGAGTACTTC. The whole variable domain, filled in from reference TRBV5-8 and TRBJ2-7, reads EAGVTQSPTHLIKTRGQQATLRCSPISGHTSVYWYQQALGLGLQFLLWYDEGEERNRGNFPPRFSGRQFPNYSSELNVNALELEDSALYLCASLRTGNEYFGPGTRLTVT.

This chain joins TRBV6-6 and TRBJ2-7, with a possible D match to TRBD1 (5 bases). V gave up 6 bases and J gave up 6 bases, with 24 bases separating them. This CDR3 contains 16 residues. CDR1 MNHNY and CDR2 SVGAGI come from the germline V gene (reference sequence). CDR3 nucleotide sequence: TGTGCCAGCAGGCCCCTCGCCGATGGGGCCGGGCTCGAGCAGTACTTC. Encoded protein: CASRPLADGAGLEQYF.

In DNA, the CDR3 is TGTGCCAGCAGCGAGGGCTCAACTAATGAAAAACTGTTTTTT. Protein: CASSEGSTNEKLFF. The chain links TRBV21-1 to TRBJ1-4. TRBV21-1 is flagged as a pseudogene. CDR3 length: 14 residues.

The V call is TRBV11-3, the J call TRBJ2-7; 8 bases line up with TRBD1. The CDR3 is made up of 12 amino acids. J gave up 5 bases and V 5 bases, and 2 bases lay outside the gene matches. Germline V gene data show CDR1 as SGHNT and CDR2 as YENEEA. The CDR3 DNA reads as TGTGCCAGCAGCCTACAGGGGGACGAGCAGTACTTC. Amino acid sequence: CASSLQGDEQYF.

The rearrangement joins TRBV15 to TRBJ1-1, with D possibly matching TRBD1 (5 bases). Germline V lookup: CDR1 LNHNV, CDR2 YYDKDF (reference sequence). Trimming left V 5 bases short and J 1 base short, with 11 bases between. CDR3 length: 14 amino acids. As DNA, the CDR3 is TGTGCCACCAGCCCAGCGCAGGGGAACACTGAAGCTTTCTTT. The encoded protein is CATSPAQGNTEAFF.

V and J are TRBV28 and TRBJ1-5, with 11 nucleotides matching TRBD1. The J segment lost 6 bases and the V segment lost 5 bases, leaving 6 bases of the junction unmatched. The CDR3 runs to 15 residues. Germline loops: CDR1 MDHEN, CDR2 SYDVKM. The CDR3 region is CASSPGQGALQPQHF. As DNA, the CDR3 is TGTGCCAGCAGTCCAGGACAGGGGGCACTTCAGCCCCAGCATTTT.

The V and J genes are TRBV5-6 and TRBJ1-1; D uncertain. V lost 0 bases and J 0 bases, leaving 6 bases between the germline ends. The length of the CDR3 is 14 residues. Germline CDR1 and CDR2: SGHDT and YYEEEE. Here the CDR3 reads CASSLEAVNTEAFF. CDR3 coding DNA: TGTGCCAGCAGCTTGGAGGCAGTGAACACTGAAGCTTTCTTT.

The rearrangement uses TRBV5-3 and TRBJ2-5; D unresolved. TRBV5-3 is noted as an ORF with a role that remains uncertain. The CDR3 contains 16 residues. Trimming shortened V by 3 bases and J by 5 bases, and 20 bases separated the two germline ends. The CDR3 DNA reads as TGTGCCAGAAGCTCAAACTTAGGCTCCGGCAATGAGACCCAGTACTTC. This translates into CARSSNLGSGNETQYF.

Only one count was recorded for this clone. This chain joins TRBV19 and TRBJ2-1; D gene unclear. Trimming took 1 base from V and 5 from J, leaving 12 bases between them. The CDR3 runs to 15 residues. The germline V gene encodes CDR1 LNHDA and CDR2 SQIVND (reference sequence). The CDR3 loop is CASSIAQRLHNEQFF. DNA of the CDR3: TGTGCCAGTAGTATAGCCCAGCGCTTGCACAATGAGCAGTTCTTC.

The CDR3 spells CAISESAGGASNQPQHF. CDR3 DNA: TGTGCCATCAGTGAGTCGGCAGGGGGCGCGAGCAATCAGCCCCAGCATTTT. The chain combines TRBV10-3 with TRBJ1-5, with TRBD1 matching 8 bases. CDR1 and CDR2 from the germline V gene are ENHRY and SYGVKD. The CDR3 spans 17 residues. V trimming: 0 bases; J trimming: 1 base; junction bases outside the gene matches: 5.

The V call is TRBV11-2, the J call TRBJ2-5; D call uncertain. The ends were cut back, 3 bases at V and 5 bases at J, with 7 bases in the middle. Per germline, CDR1 SGHAT and CDR2 FQNNGV. The CDR3 extends over 12 amino acids. The CDR3 loop is CASSFNEETQYF. The CDR3 coding sequence is TGTGCCAGCAGCTTTAACGAGGAGACCCAGTACTTC.

This rearrangement joins TRBV6-5 to TRBJ1-3; D unclear. This CDR3 is 16 amino acids long. V dropped 0 bases and J dropped 2 bases, with 11 bases sitting between them. From germline, CDR1 is MNHEY and CDR2 SVGAGI. CDR3 DNA: TGTGCCAGCAGTTACTCGACCAGGAGCGCTGGAAACACCATATATTTT. Protein sequence: CASSYSTRSAGNTIYF.

The V call is TRBV10-1, the J call TRBJ1-5; maybe TRBD1 (5 bases). This CDR3 contains 16 residues. Germline values: CDR1 WNHNN, CDR2 SYGVQD (reference sequence). Trimming left V 4 bases short and J 0 bases short, with 13 bases between. The CDR3 coding sequence is TGCGCCAGCAGTGTAGGAGACAGCCATAGCAATCAGCCCCAGCATTTT. Its translation is CASSVGDSHSNQPQHF.